These 27 T cell receptor beta chains were sequenced from one sample in a study of cytomegalovirus exposure and HLA in healthy donors. The PCR was carried out with 60 Vbeta primers and 13 Jbeta primers. The assay was immunoSEQ multiplex PCR, and TCRdb's table has in-frame clones only and misses some. The sample has roughly 140,000 clones, and its top ten clones hold approximately 1%. The sample consisted of PBMCs. The origin of the receptors is a male donor in good health and CMV-seronegative.

The genes are TRBV5-1 and TRBJ2-1, with TRBD2 as a possible D gene (7 bases). The CDR3 has 14 residues. Trimming stripped 6 bases from V and 6 bases from J, with 16 bases between. The germline V gene encodes CDR1 SGHRS and CDR2 YFSETQ. CDR3 sequence reads: CASTGGGWGNEQFF. The CDR3 DNA sequence: TGCGCCAGCACTGGCGGGGGCTGGGGCAATGAGCAGTTCTTC.

The chain joins TRBV18 to TRBJ1-2, with 8 bases matching TRBD1. With V trimmed by 2 bases and J by 8 bases, 7 bases remained unmatched. The CDR3 loop spans 14 amino acids. Germline CDR1 is KGHSH and CDR2 is LQKENI. In DNA, the CDR3 is TGTGCCAGCTCACCAGCGGACAGGGTGGACGGCTACACCTTC. It specifies CASSPADRVDGYTF.

The V gene is TRBV15, the J gene TRBJ1-1, with D hard to call. Germline CDR1 LNHNV, CDR2 YYDKDF (reference sequence). V was shortened by 2 bases and J by 3 bases, with 7 bases between the two germline ends. This CDR3 is 13 amino acids long. CDR3 sequence reads: CATSRQRDTEAFF. The CDR3 DNA follows: TGTGCCACCAGCAGACAACGGGACACTGAAGCTTTCTTT.

V gene TRBV4-3 combines with J gene TRBJ1-3; 8 bases agree with TRBD1. Trimming took 2 bases from V and 0 from J; bases not matched to a gene: 3. The CDR3 length is 16 residues. CDR1 is LGHNA, CDR2 YSLEER, per germline. This CDR3 reads CASSQRTGLSGNTIYF. The CDR3 DNA reads TGCGCCAGCAGCCAAAGGACAGGGCTCTCTGGAAACACCATATATTTT.

V usage is TRBV28 and J usage is TRBJ1-4, with 7 nucleotides matching TRBD1. Germline lookup yields CDR1 MDHEN and CDR2 SYDVKM. V dropped 6 bases and J dropped 2; count of bases not matched to a gene: 3. The CDR3 spans 14 residues. DNA for the CDR3: TGTGCCAGCAGAACAGGGGTTACTAATGAAAAACTGTTTTTT. As protein: CASRTGVTNEKLFF. The variable domain in full, with the rest retrieved from reference TRBV28 and TRBJ1-4, is DVKVTQSSRYLVKRTGEKVFLECVQDMDHENMFWYRQDPGLGLRLIYFSYDVKMKEKGDIPEGYSVSREKKERFSLILESASTNQTSMYLCASRTGVTNEKLFFGSGTQLSVL.

This sequence joins TRBV11-1 and TRBJ1-1, with 10 bases aligning to TRBD1. The V segment lost 2 bases and the J segment 5 bases; nucleotides outside the gene matches: 8. Germline values: CDR1 SGHAT, CDR2 FQDESV (reference sequence). This CDR3 has 16 residues. The CDR3 reads CASSLRQGARGTEAFF. The CDR3 coding sequence is TGTGCCAGCAGCTTACGACAGGGGGCGCGGGGGACTGAAGCTTTCTTT.

V usage is TRBV29-1 and J usage is TRBJ2-6, with TRBD1 as a possible D gene (6 bases). CDR3 length: 14 residues. V lost 2 bases and J lost 1, with 6 bases in between. The germline gives CDR1 SQVTM, CDR2 ANQGSEA. The CDR3 coding sequence is TGCAGCGTTGAAAGGGGGTCTGGGGCCAACGTCCTGACTTTC. This encodes CSVERGSGANVLTF. The whole variable domain, filled in from reference TRBV29-1 and TRBJ2-6, reads SAVISQKPSRDICQRGTSLTIQCQVDSQVTMMFWYRQQPGQSLTLIATANQGSEATYESGFVIDKFPISRPNLTFSTLTVSNMSPEDSSIYLCSVERGSGANVLTFGAGSRLTVL.

The rearrangement links TRBV6-6 to TRBJ1-1; no reliable D call. V was cut by 5 bases and J by 1 base, with 8 bases left in between. There are 13 residues in the CDR3. CDR1 is MNHNY and CDR2 is SVGAGI in the germline V gene (reference sequence). CDR3 sequence: CASSRRGNTEAFF. The CDR3, as DNA: TGTGCCAGCAGTAGACGGGGGAACACTGAAGCTTTCTTT.

V usage is TRBV25-1 and J usage is TRBJ1-2, with D maybe TRBD1 (6 bases). V was pared by 2 bases and J by 1 base, with 14 bases between. In germline, CDR1 is MGHDK, CDR2 SYGVNS. This CDR3 is 16 amino acids long. The DNA for the CDR3 is TGTGCCAGCAGTGAAACGCAGGGGCGCGATAACTATGGCTACACCTTC. The encoded protein is CASSETQGRDNYGYTF.

This chain links TRBV30 with TRBJ2-7; 13 bases are shared with TRBD2. With V trimmed by 0 bases and J by 6 bases, 11 bases remained unmatched. The CDR3 covers 17 residues. Germline values: CDR1 GTSNPN, CDR2 SVGIG (reference sequence). The CDR3 spells CAWSVLRTSGSSGEQYF. Here the CDR3 DNA reads TGTGCCTGGAGTGTACTTCGGACTAGCGGGAGTTCAGGCGAGCAGTACTTC.

V and J are TRBV6-5 and TRBJ2-1, with a weak D call TRBD2 (7 bases). CDR1 is MNHEY and CDR2 is SVGAGI in the germline V gene. The CDR3 loop spans 15 amino acids. Trimming removed 2 bases at V and 5 bases at J, with 13 bases between. The CDR3 DNA is TGTGCCAGCAGTTACGGGGGGGCCAAGGACAATGAGCAGTTCTTC. This codes for CASSYGGAKDNEQFF.

The V and J genes are TRBV12-5 and TRBJ1-5; D call uncertain. The CDR3 totals 13 residues. Trimming removed 3 bases from V and 9 bases from J, with 12 bases in between. Germline values: CDR1 LGHNT, CDR2 FRNRAP. CDR3 nucleotide sequence: TGTGCTAGTGGTTTAGGCGGCATGACGCCCCAGCATTTT. Translated, it gives CASGLGGMTPQHF.

This chain connects TRBV6-6 to TRBJ1-1, with D uncertain. Germline loops: CDR1 MNHNY, CDR2 SVGAGI (reference sequence). Trimming removed 4 bases from V and 0 bases from J, with 6 bases in between. This CDR3 has 13 amino acids. The CDR3 here is CASSSQLNTEAFF. The CDR3 DNA follows: TGTGCCAGCAGTTCACAGCTGAACACTGAAGCTTTCTTT.

The chain joins TRBV6-6 to TRBJ1-6, with unresolved D. CDR1 and CDR2 from the germline V gene are MNHNY and SVGAGI (reference sequence). The CDR3 has 11 amino acids. The germline V and J ends were trimmed by 6 bases and 18 bases, with 15 bases remaining between them. The CDR3 is CASSSVVSHHF. CDR3 nucleotides: TGTGCCAGCAGCTCCGTAGTCTCCCACCACTTT.

J is TRBJ2-1 and V is TRBV7-9; a possible D gene is TRBD1 (6 bases). This CDR3 is built from 16 residues. V lost 0 bases to trimming and J lost 7 bases, with 16 bases between them. Germline assignment: CDR1 SEHNR and CDR2 FQNEAQ (reference sequence). Here the CDR3 reads CASSLASAGALNEQFF. For the CDR3, the DNA is TGTGCCAGCAGCTTAGCTTCGGCAGGGGCTTTGAATGAGCAGTTCTTC. Based on the CDR3 plus reference TRBV7-9 and TRBJ2-1, the full variable domain is DTGVSQNPRHKITKRGQNVTFRCDPISEHNRLYWYRQTLGQGPEFLTYFQNEAQLEKSRLLSDRFSAERPKGSFSTLEIQRTEQGDSAMYLCASSLASAGALNEQFFGPGTRLTVL.

The J gene is TRBJ1-5, the V gene TRBV27; 7 bases agree with TRBD1. With V trimmed by 6 bases and J by 2 bases, 4 bases remained unmatched. CDR1 and CDR2 (germline): MNHEY, SMNVEV (reference sequence). This CDR3 is 14 amino acids long. This chain's CDR3 is CASSFRGGNQPQHF. In DNA form, the CDR3 reads TGTGCCAGCAGCTTCAGGGGGGGCAATCAGCCCCAGCATTTT.

The J gene is TRBJ1-2, the V gene TRBV5-6; TRBD1 is a possible D gene (6 bases). V was clipped by 4 bases and J by 3 bases, with 13 bases between them. CDR3 length equals 14 residues. The V gene's germline CDR1 is SGHDT and CDR2 YYEEEE. In nucleotides, the CDR3 is TGTGCCAGCAGCATGACAGGTCTGGACTATGGCTACACCTTC. This translates into CASSMTGLDYGYTF.

The chain uses TRBV5-6 and TRBJ2-3, with 10 nucleotides matching TRBD2. The J segment lost 3 bases and the V segment lost 3 bases, leaving 4 bases of the junction unmatched. Germline loops: CDR1 SGHDT, CDR2 YYEEEE. The CDR3 runs to 15 residues. CDR3: CASSSSGRATDTQYF. Here the CDR3 DNA reads TGTGCCAGCAGCTCGAGCGGGAGGGCTACAGATACGCAGTATTTT.

J is TRBJ2-5 and V is TRBV6-5, with a possible D match to TRBD2 (6 bases). The DNA end is more similar to TRBJ2-7, so the J call may be wrong. The CDR3 has 15 amino acids. CDR1 and CDR2 (germline): MNHEY, SVGAGI. The DNA for the CDR3 is TGTGCCAGCAGTTACTCGCTAGCGCTATCCTACGAGCAGTACTTC. This encodes CASSYSLALSYEQYF.

The chain couples TRBV4-2 to TRBJ2-7; D may be TRBD1 (6 bases). Trimming pared 6 bases from V and 0 bases from J, leaving 15 bases between. This CDR3 has 15 amino acids. CDR1 LGHNA and CDR2 YNFKEQ come from the germline V gene. CDR3 region: CASSGRTESSYEQYF. The CDR3 DNA is TGTGCCAGCAGTGGGCGGACAGAGAGCTCCTACGAGCAGTACTTC.

The chain recombines TRBV28 with TRBJ2-5; the D gene is possibly TRBD1 (7 bases). Trimming cost V 2 bases and J 5 bases, with 18 bases left between them. Germline CDR1 and CDR2: MDHEN and SYDVKM. The CDR3 contains 16 residues. CDR3 nucleotides: TGTGCCAGCAGTTTAAGCTCAGGGGGGCACGAGGAGACCCAGTACTTC. This translates into CASSLSSGGHEETQYF.

The genes are TRBV10-3 and TRBJ1-5, with TRBD1 identical over 9 bases. The CDR3 totals 17 residues. Trimming removed 10 bases from V and 6 bases from J; junction bases left unmatched: 19. Germline CDR1 and CDR2: ENHRY and SYGVKD. CDR3 nucleotides: TGTGCCAAGACGCCTTCCCTAAACAGGGGGCCCTCTCAGCCCCAGCATTTT. Its protein product is CAKTPSLNRGPSQPQHF.

The chain couples TRBV6-5 to TRBJ1-3; D may be TRBD1 (5 bases). Trimming removed 2 bases from V and 0 bases from J, with 8 bases in between. The CDR3 has 15 amino acids. The germline V gene has CDR1 MNHEY and CDR2 SVGAGI. CDR3 in DNA: TGTGCCAGCAGTTACGGGGCTCACTCTGGAAACACCATATATTTT. It is translated as CASSYGAHSGNTIYF.

The rearrangement joins TRBV28 to TRBJ2-5, with 10 bases aligning to TRBD1. The CDR3 length is 14 residues. V gave up 7 bases and J gave up 5 bases; unmatched junction bases: 7. CDR1 MDHEN and CDR2 SYDVKM come from the germline V gene. CDR3 residues: CASTGQGGGETQYF. As DNA, the CDR3 is TGTGCCAGCACTGGACAGGGGGGCGGCGAGACCCAGTACTTC.

This chain connects TRBV5-1 to TRBJ1-1; 8 bases match TRBD1. Per the germline V gene, CDR1 is SGHRS and CDR2 is YFSETQ. CDR3 length: 12 residues. V was clipped by 5 bases and J by 3 bases; unmatched bases: 0. CDR3 loop: CASRDRDTEAFF. CDR3 sequence (DNA): TGCGCCAGCAGGGACAGGGACACTGAAGCTTTCTTT.

The rearrangement joins TRBV19 to TRBJ1-1; D uncertain. This CDR3 spans 11 amino acids. V was cut by 9 bases and J by 4 bases, with 9 bases left in between. Germline V lookup: CDR1 LNHDA, CDR2 SQIVND (reference sequence). The CDR3 loop reads CASKRGTEAFF. CDR3 nucleotide sequence: TGTGCCAGCAAGAGAGGCACTGAAGCTTTCTTT.

The rearrangement uses TRBV5-1 and TRBJ1-6; TRBD1 agrees at 10 bases. This CDR3 region has 15 residues. CDR1 SGHRS and CDR2 YFSETQ come from the germline V gene. The V segment lost 6 bases and the J segment 10 bases; nucleotides outside the gene matches: 10. The CDR3, as DNA: TGCGCCAGCACCCGGTGGGGGACAGGGGCCTCACCCCTCCACTTT. Amino acids: CASTRWGTGASPLHF.